This T cell receptor beta chain was identified in a study of Ad26.COV2.S vaccination and SARS-CoV-2 variants. Study overall: COV1001, an Ad26.COV2.S trial, supplied this vaccine-arm donor. Ad26.COV2.S shots went into the muscle once or twice, 56 days apart.

This clone was recorded once. Only in-frame clones appear in the TCRdb table, and some are missing; sequencing was by immunoSEQ multiplex PCR. The sample yields approximately 400,000 clones, 83% seen once. V lost 10 bases and J lost 5, with 18 bases in between. CDR1 and CDR2 (germline): KGHSH, LQKENI. CDR3 size: 14 residues. Treatment specified: over 15 received Ad26.COV2.S at low or high dose, single or two shots; roughly 5 received placebo; per-sample allocation not given. At day 63 after the first vaccine or placebo injection, samples were drawn. An Ad26 vector that expressed Wuhan-strain SARS-CoV-2 spike constituted the vaccine.

This TCR derives from a person between 18 and 65 years old who received the Ad26.COV2.S COVID-19 vaccine or a placebo. This chain links TRBV18 with TRBJ2-1; D remains unclear. This specimen was peripheral blood, taken in a trial of Ad26.COV2.S vaccine versus placebo. DNA of the CDR3: TGTGCCACCACATGGGGAAAATCGAACAATGAGCAGTTCTTC. This sequence encodes CATTWGKSNNEQFF.